These 20 T cell receptor beta chains originate from one sample sequenced in a study of T cells in Graves' hyperthyroidism and ophthalmopathy. Amplification of TCR beta CDR3 regions was performed using RNA transcripts as template. HTBI primers drove first-round RT-PCR of the TCR CDR3. TCRdb processed the multiplex PCR reads anew with MiXCR; each CDR3 protein has one entry. The table lists about 500,000 distinct CDR3 sequences, around 15% of them singletons. The sequenced sample was blood. These receptors were obtained from a woman aged 18-29 years with Graves' hyperthyroidism.

The rearrangement uses TRBV12-3 or TRBV12-4 and TRBJ1-2; D is unclear. Trimming cost V 5 bases and J 8 bases, with 15 bases left between them. CDR3 length equals 13 residues. The CDR3 nucleotides read TGTGCCAGCAGTCTCAAGGAGAGAGGAGGCTACACCTTC. Translated: CASSLKERGGYTF.

V and J are TRBV20-1 and TRBJ2-7; no clear D gene. This CDR3 spans 13 amino acids. Trimming stripped 3 bases from V and 2 bases from J, with 11 bases between. The V gene's germline CDR1 is DFQATT and CDR2 SNEGSKA (reference sequence). CDR3 region: CSASSDFTYEQYF. DNA for the CDR3: TGCAGTGCTAGCTCTGACTTCACCTACGAGCAGTACTTC.

The J gene is TRBJ1-2, the V gene TRBV5-8; no reliable D call. V was trimmed by 1 base and J by 8 bases, leaving 27 bases between them. The CDR3 contains 18 residues. Germline CDR1 is SGHTS and CDR2 is YDEGEE. The CDR3 nucleotides are TGTGCCAGCAGCTTGTCTATTCCAGTTGGAAGTGCGATTGGGGGCTACACCTTC. It encodes CASSLSIPVGSAIGGYTF.

This clonotype has only a few counts. The chain uses TRBV6-2 or TRBV6-3 and TRBJ2-7; no clear D. Germline V lookup: CDR1 MNHEY, CDR2 SVGEGT. The CDR3 is made up of 13 amino acids. Deletions cut 9 bases from V and 6 bases from J, with 18 bases between. In DNA, the CDR3 is TGTGCCAGTAGGGCCCCCTCGGAGAGCGAGCAGTACTTC. It specifies CASRAPSESEQYF.

The chain uses TRBV6-1 and TRBJ1-5; D is undetermined. Germline V gene lookup returns CDR1 MNHNS and CDR2 SASEGT. The CDR3 loop spans 15 amino acids. V was trimmed by 5 bases and J by 3 bases, leaving 14 bases between them. The CDR3 protein is CASSPRAIFNQPQHF. The CDR3, as DNA: TGTGCCAGCAGTCCTCGGGCCATCTTCAATCAGCCCCAGCATTTT.

The chain uses TRBV4-3 and TRBJ2-3; possibly TRBD2 for D (7 bases). This CDR3 contains 15 residues. CDR1 is LGHNA, CDR2 YSLEER, per germline. V lost 1 base, J lost 5 bases, and 13 bases lay in between. CDR3 nucleotide sequence: TGCGCCAGCAGCCAAGGAAGGGGGGGCAAAGATACGCAGTATTTT. The encoded protein is CASSQGRGGKDTQYF.

The chain employs TRBV5-1 and TRBJ1-4, with a weak D call TRBD1 (5 bases). This CDR3 spans 14 amino acids. From germline, CDR1 is SGHRS and CDR2 YFSETQ. The V gene lost 6 bases and the J gene lost 4 bases, with 13 bases spanning the gap. The CDR3 DNA follows: TGCGCCAGCACGGCCGGGACCGGTAATGAAAAACTGTTTTTT. It translates to CASTAGTGNEKLFF.

This clonotype was seen repeatedly, ten times or more. The chain carries TRBV20-1 and TRBJ2-3; D not resolved. This CDR3 has 11 amino acids. Trimming left V 1 base short and J 6 bases short, with 5 bases between. The germline V gene has CDR1 DFQATT and CDR2 SNEGSKA (reference sequence). The CDR3 spells CSARVMDTQYF. The CDR3 nucleotides are TGCAGTGCTAGAGTTATGGATACGCAGTATTTT.

This clonotype was counted many times. The chain's CDR3 is CASSSGLAGGREQFF. The CDR3, as DNA: TGTGCCAGCAGCTCCGGACTAGCGGGGGGGCGTGAGCAGTTCTTC. V usage is TRBV7-2 and J usage is TRBJ2-1, with TRBD2 identical over 15 bases. The length of the CDR3 is 15 residues. Germline V gene data show CDR1 as SGHTA and CDR2 as FQGNSA. V lost 4 bases to trimming and J lost 9 bases; unmatched junction nucleotides: 4.

This clonotype has a count of ten or more. This chain joins TRBV2 and TRBJ2-1; no clear D. Trimming left V 6 bases short and J 0 bases short, with 12 bases between. CDR1 is SNHLY and CDR2 is FYNNEI in the germline V gene. This CDR3 is 15 amino acids long. This CDR3 is CASRSLLLSYNEQFF. The CDR3 region has the DNA TGTGCCAGCAGGTCCCTCCTCCTCTCCTACAATGAGCAGTTCTTC. Full variable domain (rest looked up from reference TRBV2 and TRBJ2-1): EPEVTQTPSHQVTQMGQEVILRCVPISNHLYFYWYRQILGQKVEFLVSFYNNEISEKSEIFDDQFSVERPDGSNFTLKIRSTKLEDSAMYFCASRSLLLSYNEQFFGPGTRLTVL.

The gene calls are TRBV4-2 and TRBJ1-4, with D perhaps TRBD1 (6 bases). The germline V and J ends were trimmed by 0 bases and 7 bases, with 15 bases remaining between them. In germline, CDR1 is LGHNA, CDR2 YNFKEQ. CDR3 length: 16 residues. Here the CDR3 reads CASSQDLSGVGEKLFF. CDR3 in DNA: TGTGCCAGCAGCCAAGATCTTTCAGGGGTTGGTGAAAAACTGTTTTTT.

The chain carries TRBV29-1 and TRBJ2-3; D may be TRBD2 (6 bases). The germline V gene has CDR1 SQVTM and CDR2 ANQGSEA. The CDR3 length is 14 residues. V was trimmed by 3 bases and J by 4 bases, leaving 14 bases between them. CDR3 coding DNA: TGCAGCGTTGATACGGCCCTAGCGTCAGATACGCAGTATTTT. Translated: CSVDTALASDTQYF.

The chain has TRBV20-1 and TRBJ1-6, with 7 bases that match TRBD1. The J segment lost 9 bases and the V segment lost 5 bases, leaving 7 bases of the junction unmatched. Looked up from germline, CDR1 is DFQATT and CDR2 is SNEGSKA (reference sequence). The CDR3 spans 13 residues. The chain's CDR3 is CSAPRTGRSPLHF. The CDR3 region has the DNA TGCAGTGCTCCACGGACAGGCCGTTCACCCCTCCACTTT.

The sample holds many counts of this clonotype. This chain uses TRBV6-1 with TRBJ2-1; 16 bases line up with TRBD2. The V segment lost 6 bases and the J segment 5 bases; nucleotides outside the gene matches: 10. The CDR3 is 18 residues long. Per the germline V gene, CDR1 is MNHNS and CDR2 is SASEGT. The CDR3 bases are TGTGCCAGCAGAGGGGGACTAGCGGGAGGGCCGGGGAACAATGAGCAGTTCTTC. Its protein is CASRGGLAGGPGNNEQFF.

This clonotype was recorded at least ten times. The chain recombines TRBV18 with TRBJ2-5; TRBD1 matches at 10 bases. The germline CDR1 and CDR2 sequences are KGHSH and LQKENI. The CDR3 is 14 amino acids. J gave up 10 bases and V 3 bases, and 8 bases lay outside the gene matches. The CDR3 DNA reads as TGTGCCAGCTCACCCGACGGGACAGGGGAGGGCCAGTACTTC. It encodes CASSPDGTGEGQYF.

In its sample, this clonotype was seen many times. The rearrangement links TRBV27 to TRBJ1-1; 12 nucleotides line up with TRBD1. Germline V gives CDR1 MNHEY, CDR2 SMNVEV (reference sequence). CDR3 length: 15 amino acids. With 4 bases clipped from V and 5 bases from J, the junction kept 5 bases outside the gene matches. The CDR3 is CASSWDRGLITEAFF. For the CDR3, the DNA is TGTGCCAGCAGTTGGGACAGGGGGCTGATAACTGAAGCTTTCTTT.

This CDR3 reads CASSFETDTQYF. DNA for the CDR3: TGTGCCAGCAGCTTCGAGACAGATACGCAGTATTTT. The V and J genes are TRBV7-9 and TRBJ2-3; D unresolved. Trimming removed 3 bases from V and 3 bases from J, with 4 bases in between. The CDR3 sequence is 12 residues long. The germline V gene encodes CDR1 SEHNR and CDR2 FQNEAQ (reference sequence).

This chain joins TRBV5-1 and TRBJ2-7, with D possibly matching TRBD1 (5 bases). This CDR3 contains 13 residues. Germline CDR1 and CDR2: SGHRS and YFSETQ. The germline V and J ends were trimmed by 3 bases and 5 bases, with 12 bases remaining between them. The CDR3 here is CASSSQGVNEQYF. DNA for the CDR3: TGCGCCAGCAGCTCGCAGGGTGTCAACGAGCAGTACTTC.

V gene TRBV6-5 combines with J gene TRBJ1-5; TRBD1 matches 9 bases. Germline values: CDR1 MNHEY, CDR2 SVGAGI. V dropped 2 bases and J dropped 7; count of bases not matched to a gene: 9. The CDR3 is 16 residues long. DNA of the CDR3: TGTGCCAGCAGTTACGCGGGACAGGGCAACGGACAGCCCCAGCATTTT. Protein: CASSYAGQGNGQPQHF.

This clonotype has at least ten counts. The chain has TRBV20-1 and TRBJ2-7; 7 bases match TRBD1. Trimming removed 1 base from V and 0 bases from J; junction bases left unmatched: 6. The germline V gene has CDR1 DFQATT and CDR2 SNEGSKA (reference sequence). This CDR3 has 15 residues. The CDR3, as DNA: TGCAGTGCTAGAGGGGACAGCCAGAGCTCCTACGAGCAGTACTTC. Translation: CSARGDSQSSYEQYF.